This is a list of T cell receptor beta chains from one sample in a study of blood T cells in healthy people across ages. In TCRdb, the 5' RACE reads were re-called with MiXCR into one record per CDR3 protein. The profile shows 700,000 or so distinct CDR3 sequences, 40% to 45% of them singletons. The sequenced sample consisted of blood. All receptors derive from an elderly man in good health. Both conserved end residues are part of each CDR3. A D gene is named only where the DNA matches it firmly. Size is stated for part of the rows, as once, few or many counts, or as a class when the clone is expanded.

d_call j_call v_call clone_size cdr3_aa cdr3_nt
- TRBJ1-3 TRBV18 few CASSPQRDSNSGNTIYF TGTGCCAGCTCACCCCAACGCGACAGCAACTCTGGAAACACCATATATTTT
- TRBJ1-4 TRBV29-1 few CSVSGAGREKLFF TGCAGCGTTTCGGGTGCGGGGAGGGAAAAACTGTTTTTT
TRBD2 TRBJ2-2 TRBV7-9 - CASSNQASGRVPGELFF TGTGCCAGCAGCAACCAAGCTAGCGGGAGGGTCCCCGGGGAGCTGTTTTTT
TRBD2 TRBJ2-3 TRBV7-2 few CASSLTGLASTDTQYF TGTGCCAGCAGCCTTACGGGACTAGCGTCCACAGATACGCAGTATTTT
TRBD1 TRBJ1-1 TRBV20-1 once CSARDRTGNTEAFF TGCAGTGCTAGAGATCGGACAGGCAACACTGAAGCTTTCTTT
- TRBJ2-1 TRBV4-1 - CASSQWVGGPGPNEQFF TGCGCCAGCAGCCAATGGGTAGGTGGACCGGGCCCAAATGAGCAGTTCTTC
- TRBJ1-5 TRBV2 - CASSLIQGNQPQHF TGTGCCAGCAGTTTAATTCAGGGAAACCAGCCCCAGCATTTT
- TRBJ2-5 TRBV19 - CASARSERYNEQYF TGTGCCAGTGCAAGGAGTGAGAGGTACAATGAGCAGTACTTC
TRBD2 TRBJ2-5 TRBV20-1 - CSASMGLAGLETQYF TGCAGTGCTAGTATGGGACTAGCGGGACTAGAGACCCAGTACTTC
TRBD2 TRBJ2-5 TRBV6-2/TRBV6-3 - CASSYVGTTQETQYF TGTGCCAGCAGTTACGTCGGGACTACCCAAGAGACCCAGTACTTC
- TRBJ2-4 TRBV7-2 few CASSFNRVAKNIQYF TGTGCCAGCAGCTTCAACAGGGTTGCCAAAAACATTCAGTACTTC
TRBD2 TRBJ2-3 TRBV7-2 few CASSLGGGSADTQYF TGTGCCAGCAGCTTAGGGGGGGGGTCAGCAGATACGCAGTATTTT
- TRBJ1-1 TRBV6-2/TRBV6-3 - CASSYSRAGTPNTEAFF TGTGCCAGCAGTTACTCTCGGGCCGGGACACCGAACACTGAAGCTTTCTTT
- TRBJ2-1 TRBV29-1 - CSGTGPNHANEQFF TGCAGCGGTACCGGGCCCAATCACGCCAATGAGCAGTTCTTC
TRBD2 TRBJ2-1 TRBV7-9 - CASSLGTSGYNERFF TGTGCCAGCAGCTTGGGGACTAGCGGTTACAATGAGCGGTTCTTC
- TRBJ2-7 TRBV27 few CASSLYPGREYEQYF TGTGCCAGCAGTTTATATCCGGGACGGGAATACGAGCAGTACTTC